This TCR beta chain was identified in a study of blood T cell repertoires in COVID-19. About the research overall: Acute and convalescent COVID-19 specimens originated in the United States, Italy and Spain. Sources were T cells, B-cell-depleted T cells, or PBMCs; the material itself was cDNA or gDNA.

The assay was immunoSEQ multiplex PCR, and TCRdb's table has in-frame clones only and misses some. The data contain roughly 120,000 clones, around nine tenths of them singletons. The CDR3 loop spans 16 amino acids. V shed 4 bases, J shed 3 bases, and the junction held 8 bases outside the gene matches. Germline V gene lookup returns CDR1 SGDLS and CDR2 YYNGEE. The receptor was isolated from a man aged 45 to 65 with active COVID-19. Sequencing was carried out using peripheral blood. This sequence joins TRBV9 and TRBJ1-1; 11 positions match TRBD1. The CDR3 loop is CASSKEGTGGYTEAFF. The CDR3 DNA reads TGTGCCAGCAGCAAAGAAGGGACAGGGGGGTACACTGAAGCTTTCTTT.